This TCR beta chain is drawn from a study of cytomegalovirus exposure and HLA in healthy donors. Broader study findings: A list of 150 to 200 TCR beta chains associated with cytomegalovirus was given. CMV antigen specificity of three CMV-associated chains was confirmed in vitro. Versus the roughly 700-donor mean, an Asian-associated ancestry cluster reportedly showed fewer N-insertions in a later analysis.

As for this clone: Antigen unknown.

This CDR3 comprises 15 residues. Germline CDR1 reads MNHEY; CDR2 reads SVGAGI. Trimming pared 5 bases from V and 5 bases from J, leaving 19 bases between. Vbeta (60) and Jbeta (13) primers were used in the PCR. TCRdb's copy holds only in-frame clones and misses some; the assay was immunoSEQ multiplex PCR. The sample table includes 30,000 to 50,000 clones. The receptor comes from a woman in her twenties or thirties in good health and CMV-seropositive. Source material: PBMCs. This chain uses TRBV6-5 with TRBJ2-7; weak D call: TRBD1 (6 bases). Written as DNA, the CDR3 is TGTGCCAGCAGTAATCTTTACAGGGATCCCCACGAGCAGTACTTC. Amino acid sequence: CASSNLYRDPHEQYF.